These 30 T cell receptor beta chains were all obtained from the same sample, sequenced in a study of OX40 agonist ivuxolimab in advanced cancers. Clones were read by immunoSEQ multiplex PCR, and TCRdb kept only the in-frame ones, dropping some. This table has just under 65,000 clones, more than 80% appearing once. The starting material was CD4+ or CD8+ T cells sorted from blood, obtained in a trial of the OX40 agonist ivuxolimab. The origin of the receptors is an adult with an advanced solid tumor such as melanoma, head and neck, liver or kidney cancer.

Comment on this clone: Other nucleotide sequences in the sample specify the same CDR3. The V call is TRBV4-1, the J call TRBJ2-7; 9 positions agree with TRBD1. This CDR3 has 14 amino acids. After removal of 5 bases from V and 2 bases from J, the junction contained 4 bases not matched to a gene. CDR1 MGHRA and CDR2 YSYEKL come from the germline V gene. The DNA for the CDR3 is TGCGCCAGCAGCTTGAGACAGGGGGCCTACGAGCAGTACTTC. Protein product: CASSLRQGAYEQYF.

CDR3: CASSPRVSTDTQYF. CDR3 bases: TGTGCCAGCTCACCACGGGTGAGCACAGATACGCAGTATTTT. The V call is TRBV18, the J call TRBJ2-3; D unresolved. This CDR3 region has 14 residues. Trimming removed 1 base from V and 0 bases from J, with 5 bases in between. The germline gives CDR1 KGHSH, CDR2 LQKENI.

This sequence joins TRBV4-1 and TRBJ2-2; 9 positions agree with TRBD1. Germline CDR1 and CDR2: MGHRA and YSYEKL. V shed 4 bases, J shed 0 bases, and the junction held 6 bases outside the gene matches. This CDR3 has 17 amino acids. The CDR3 region has the DNA TGCGCCAGCAGCCCAAGGACAGGGGCCCCGAACACCGGGGAGCTGTTTTTT. This sequence encodes CASSPRTGAPNTGELFF.

The chain recombines TRBV19 with TRBJ2-2; D is undetermined. The CDR3 loop spans 15 amino acids. Trimming cost V 3 bases and J 1 base, with 9 bases left between them. Germline values: CDR1 LNHDA, CDR2 SQIVND (reference sequence). The CDR3 sequence: CASSMGRENTGELFF. Here the CDR3 DNA reads TGTGCCAGTAGTATGGGCCGCGAGAACACCGGGGAGCTGTTTTTT.

The gene calls are TRBV27 and TRBJ1-1, with TRBD1 matching over 7 bases. This CDR3 spans 16 amino acids. Trimming cost V 6 bases and J 3 bases; bases outside gene matches: 13. Germline CDR1 MNHEY, CDR2 SMNVEV (reference sequence). The CDR3, as DNA: TGTGCCAGCAGACCCTTTTACAGGGGAAGTCACACTGAAGCTTTCTTT. Translated: CASRPFYRGSHTEAFF.

The CDR3 sequence is CASSIRQGYGYTF. CDR3 coding DNA: TGTGCCAGTAGTATCCGACAGGGCTATGGCTACACCTTC. The V call is TRBV19, the J call TRBJ1-2; 7 positions agree with TRBD1. V lost 3 bases, J lost 4 bases, and 2 bases stayed unmatched. The CDR3 consists of 13 residues. Germline lookup yields CDR1 LNHDA and CDR2 SQIVND (reference sequence).

The chain has TRBV7-8 and TRBJ2-5; D unclear. This CDR3 contains 13 residues. V was clipped by 5 bases and J by 5 bases, with 12 bases between them. Germline-derived CDR1 and CDR2 are SGHVS and FQNEAQ. The CDR3 loop is CASSAPGDETQYF. Written as DNA, the CDR3 is TGTGCCAGCAGCGCCCCGGGTGATGAGACCCAGTACTTC.

The gene calls are TRBV9 and TRBJ2-7; D may be TRBD2 (5 bases). The V and J ends lost 4 bases and 1 base respectively, with 9 bases between them. The CDR3 runs 13 residues. The germline V gene has CDR1 SGDLS and CDR2 YYNGEE. The CDR3 region is CASSKSGSYEQYF. The CDR3 DNA reads as TGTGCCAGCAGCAAGAGCGGATCCTACGAGCAGTACTTC. Based on the CDR3 plus reference TRBV9 and TRBJ2-7, the full variable domain is DSGVTQTPKHLITATGQRVTLRCSPRSGDLSVYWYQQSLDQGLQFLIQYYNGEERAKGNILERFSAQQFPDLHSELNLSSLELGDSALYFCASSKSGSYEQYFGPGTRLTVT.

CDR3 loop: CASSYPDKGARTEAFF. In DNA form, the CDR3 reads TGTGCCAGCAGTTACCCGGATAAGGGGGCAAGGACTGAAGCTTTCTTT. V gene TRBV6-6 combines with J gene TRBJ1-1; the match to TRBD1 covers 7 bases. The trim removed 2 bases at V and 5 bases at J, leaving 11 bases unmatched. CDR3 length: 16 amino acids. Germline CDR1 reads MNHNY; CDR2 reads SVGAGI (reference sequence).

The rearrangement joins TRBV6-6 to TRBJ1-3; a possible D gene is TRBD1 (6 bases). V was shortened by 0 bases and J by 2 bases, with 11 bases between the two germline ends. This CDR3 has 16 amino acids. In germline, CDR1 is MNHNY, CDR2 SVGAGI (reference sequence). The CDR3 coding sequence is TGTGCCAGCAGTTACTCGAGGAGGGACACTGGAAACACCATATATTTT. Residues: CASSYSRRDTGNTIYF.

The rearrangement uses TRBV4-1 and TRBJ2-5; 7 bases fit TRBD2. The germline CDR1 and CDR2 sequences are MGHRA and YSYEKL. The CDR3 has 16 amino acids. With 0 bases clipped from V and 5 bases from J, the junction kept 9 bases outside the gene matches. The DNA for the CDR3 is TGCGCCAGCAGCCAAGATCTAGGAGCGGGGACGGAGACCCAGTACTTC. This encodes CASSQDLGAGTETQYF.

The V gene is TRBV9, the J gene TRBJ2-5; 7 bases fit TRBD1. The assigned J gene may be wrong: the sequence end matches TRBJ2-7 better. Per germline, CDR1 SGDLS and CDR2 YYNGEE. This CDR3 is built from 15 residues. CDR3: CASSPRTGPSYEQYF. The DNA of the CDR3 is TGTGCCAGCAGCCCGCGGACAGGCCCTTCCTACGAGCAGTACTTC.

V gene TRBV9 combines with J gene TRBJ1-3; TRBD1 matches 9 bases. Germline trimming cut 3 bases from V and 0 bases from J; bases unmatched to any gene: 10. Germline values: CDR1 SGDLS, CDR2 YYNGEE. The CDR3 has 18 residues. The CDR3 loop is CASSASLGQGGSGNTIYF. In nucleotides, the CDR3 is TGTGCCAGCAGCGCGAGTCTGGGACAGGGTGGCTCTGGAAACACCATATATTTT.

The chain carries TRBV7-9 and TRBJ2-7; TRBD1 is a possible D gene (6 bases). Deletions cut 5 bases from V and 8 bases from J, with 10 bases between. Germline CDR1 and CDR2: SEHNR and FQNEAQ (reference sequence). The CDR3 contains 11 residues. The CDR3 here is CASSEGQKQYF. The CDR3 DNA follows: TGTGCCAGCAGCGAAGGACAGAAGCAGTACTTC. The full variable domain, with the rest looked up from reference TRBV7-9 and TRBJ2-7, is DTGVSQNPRHKITKRGQNVTFRCDPISEHNRLYWYRQTLGQGPEFLTYFQNEAQLEKSRLLSDRFSAERPKGSFSTLEIQRTEQGDSAMYLCASSEGQKQYFGPGTRLTVT.

This chain connects TRBV9 to TRBJ1-3; D remains unclear. V was pared by 0 bases and J by 1 base, with 2 bases between. Germline V gene data show CDR1 as SGDLS and CDR2 as YYNGEE. The CDR3 spans 13 residues. CDR3 nucleotide sequence: TGTGCCAGCAGCGTAGCGTCTGGAAACACCATATATTTT. Its translation: CASSVASGNTIYF.

The V and J genes are TRBV5-5 and TRBJ2-1, with 7 bases lining up with TRBD1. CDR3 size: 15 residues. Per the germline V gene, CDR1 is SGHKS and CDR2 is YYEKEE (reference sequence). V gave up 1 base and J gave up 4 bases; unmatched junction bases: 5. CDR3 nucleotides: TGTGCCAGCAGCTTGACAGGGGCTTCTTACAATGAGCAGTTCTTC. Residues: CASSLTGASYNEQFF. Full variable domain (remainder filled in from reference TRBV5-5 and TRBJ2-1): DAGVTQSPTHLIKTRGQQVTLRCSPISGHKSVSWYQQVLGQGPQFIFQYYEKEERGRGNFPDRFSARQFPNYSSELNVNALLLGDSALYLCASSLTGASYNEQFFGPGTRLTVL.

The chain has TRBV7-8 and TRBJ2-7; D might be TRBD2 (5 bases). The germline gives CDR1 SGHVS, CDR2 FQNEAQ. The CDR3 runs to 13 residues. Trimming cost V 5 bases and J 3 bases, with 11 bases left between them. The CDR3: CASSPEGHYEQYF. The DNA of the CDR3 is TGTGCCAGCAGCCCCGAGGGCCACTACGAGCAGTACTTC.

This clone was counted a single time. The chain joins TRBV5-1 to TRBJ2-3, with 11 bases fitting TRBD2. Germline CDR1 reads SGHRS; CDR2 reads YFSETQ. The V segment lost 6 bases and the J segment 6 bases; nucleotides outside the gene matches: 6. This CDR3 is built from 14 residues. CDR3 bases: TGCGCCAGCAACTTAGCGGGGGGGCCGGATACGCAGTATTTT. This encodes CASNLAGGPDTQYF.

This clone was seen a single time. V and J are TRBV2 and TRBJ2-2; possible D gene TRBD2, 6 bases. The V and J ends lost 5 bases and 2 bases respectively, with 15 bases between them. The CDR3 has 16 residues. CDR1 and CDR2 (germline): SNHLY, FYNNEI. CDR3 residues: CASSFTGGTNTGELFF. CDR3 DNA: TGTGCCAGCAGTTTTACTGGGGGGACTAACACCGGGGAGCTGTTTTTT.

The chain employs TRBV7-3 and TRBJ2-4, with D possibly matching TRBD1 (6 bases). The CDR3 is 17 amino acids. Trimming removed 0 bases from V and 9 bases from J, with 21 bases in between. CDR1 and CDR2 (germline): SGHTA, FQGTGA. This CDR3 reads CASSLTGAGPGDVIQYF. The CDR3 coding sequence is TGTGCCAGCAGCTTAACGGGGGCTGGCCCAGGGGATGTCATTCAGTACTTC.

V is TRBV4-1 and J is TRBJ1-2; TRBD1 matches at 9 bases. The CDR3 runs 15 residues. V shed 1 base, J shed 3 bases, and the junction held 3 bases outside the gene matches. In germline, CDR1 is MGHRA, CDR2 YSYEKL. The CDR3 region has the DNA TGCGCCAGCAGCCAAGGGGGACAGGGCCACTATGGCTACACCTTC. This codes for CASSQGGQGHYGYTF.

V is TRBV19 and J is TRBJ1-2; D may be TRBD1 (6 bases). The germline V gene has CDR1 LNHDA and CDR2 SQIVND (reference sequence). The V gene lost 6 bases and the J gene lost 6 bases, with 17 bases spanning the gap. This CDR3 comprises 14 residues. The DNA for the CDR3 is TGTGCCAGTAGAATGCGCAGGGGAGGGGATGGCTACACCTTC. It specifies CASRMRRGGDGYTF. Filled out from reference TRBV19 and TRBJ1-2, the complete variable domain reads DGGITQSPKYLFRKEGQNVTLSCEQNLNHDAMYWYRQDPGQGLRLIYYSQIVNDFQKGDIAEGYSVSREKKESFPLTVTSAQKNPTAFYLCASRMRRGGDGYTFGSGTRLTVV.

Turning to this clone: At the DNA level, this CDR3 is encoded by other sequences in the same sample as well. The V and J genes are TRBV7-2 and TRBJ2-1, with 12 bases aligning to TRBD2. V was clipped by 4 bases and J by 3 bases; unmatched bases: 4. The CDR3 is 16 amino acids. Germline V gene data show CDR1 as SGHTA and CDR2 as FQGNSA. As DNA, the CDR3 is TGTGCCAGCAGCTCCTTGGGACTAGCGGGCTACAATGAGCAGTTCTTC. This codes for CASSSLGLAGYNEQFF.

The chain employs TRBV6-1 and TRBJ2-1; D remains unclear. With 4 bases removed from V and 4 bases from J, the gap between germline ends came to 2 bases. Germline CDR1 MNHNS, CDR2 SASEGT. The CDR3 has 11 amino acids. The CDR3 bases are TGTGCCAGCAGTGTTTACAATGAGCAGTTCTTC. Its translation is CASSVYNEQFF.

This chain uses TRBV15 with TRBJ1-5, with 8 bases lining up with TRBD1. The CDR3 contains 16 residues. With 2 bases clipped from V and 6 bases from J, the junction kept 9 bases outside the gene matches. CDR1 is LNHNV and CDR2 is YYDKDF in the germline V gene (reference sequence). Written as DNA, the CDR3 is TGTGCCACCAGCAGATGGGGACAGGTCGAAAGTCAGCCCCAGCATTTT. Translated: CATSRWGQVESQPQHF.

The gene calls are TRBV5-6 and TRBJ1-1; D remains ambiguous. Trimming shortened V by 3 bases and J by 8 bases, and 11 bases separated the two germline ends. The CDR3 contains 12 residues. Germline V gene sequence: CDR1 SGHDT, CDR2 YYEEEE. CDR3 nucleotide sequence: TGTGCCAGCAGCTGGAGCACTGGGGAAGCTTTCTTT. Translating it yields CASSWSTGEAFF.

The chain links TRBV19 to TRBJ1-5, with TRBD1 identical over 7 bases. The CDR3 runs to 14 residues. The V segment lost 7 bases and the J segment 1 base; nucleotides outside the gene matches: 4. CDR1 and CDR2 from the germline V gene are LNHDA and SQIVND (reference sequence). In nucleotides, the CDR3 is TGTGCCAGTACCAGGACAGGCAGCAATCAGCCCCAGCATTTT. Amino acids: CASTRTGSNQPQHF.

The rearrangement uses TRBV5-4 and TRBJ2-5; D is perhaps TRBD1 (6 bases). V was cut by 4 bases and J by 0 bases, with 10 bases left in between. Germline values: CDR1 SGHNT, CDR2 YYREEE (reference sequence). This CDR3 has 14 residues. The CDR3 bases are TGTGCCAGCAGCGGTACAGGGTACCAAGAGACCCAGTACTTC. It translates to CASSGTGYQETQYF.

V and J are TRBV19 and TRBJ1-4; 10 nucleotides agree with TRBD1. The junction had 6 bases not matched to a gene; V was cut back by 4 bases and J by 7 bases. This CDR3 region has 15 residues. Germline V gives CDR1 LNHDA, CDR2 SQIVND (reference sequence). CDR3 sequence reads: CASSTRQGAPEKLFF. The CDR3 bases are TGTGCCAGTAGTACAAGACAGGGGGCGCCTGAAAAACTGTTTTTT.

Only one count was recorded for this clone. The chain joins TRBV6-5 to TRBJ2-7, with D perhaps matching TRBD1 or TRBD2 (5 bases each). Trimming stripped 2 bases from V and 3 bases from J, with 11 bases between. Germline lookup yields CDR1 MNHEY and CDR2 SVGAGI. CDR3 length: 14 amino acids. The CDR3 reads CASSYGGPIYEQYF. As DNA, the CDR3 is TGTGCCAGCAGTTACGGGGGACCAATCTACGAGCAGTACTTC.